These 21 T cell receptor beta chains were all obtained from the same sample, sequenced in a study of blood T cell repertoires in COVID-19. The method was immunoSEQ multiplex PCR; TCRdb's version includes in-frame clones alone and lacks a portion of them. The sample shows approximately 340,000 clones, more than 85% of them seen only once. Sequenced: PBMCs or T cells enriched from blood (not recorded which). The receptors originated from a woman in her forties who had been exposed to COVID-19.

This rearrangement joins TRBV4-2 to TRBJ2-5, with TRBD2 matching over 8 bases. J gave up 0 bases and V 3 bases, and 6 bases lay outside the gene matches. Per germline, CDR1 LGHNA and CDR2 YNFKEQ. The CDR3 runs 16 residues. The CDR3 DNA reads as TGTGCCAGCAGCCAGGGGGGCGGGGGGCACCAAGAGACCCAGTACTTC. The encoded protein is CASSQGGGGHQETQYF.

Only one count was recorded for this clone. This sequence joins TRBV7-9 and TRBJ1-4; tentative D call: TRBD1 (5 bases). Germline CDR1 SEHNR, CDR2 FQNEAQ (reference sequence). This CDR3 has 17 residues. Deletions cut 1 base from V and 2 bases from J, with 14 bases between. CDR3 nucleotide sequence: TGTGCCAGCAGCTTAGAGGGCAGGGTAGTCACTAATGAAAAACTGTTTTTT. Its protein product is CASSLEGRVVTNEKLFF. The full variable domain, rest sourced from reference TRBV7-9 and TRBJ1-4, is DTGVSQNPRHKITKRGQNVTFRCDPISEHNRLYWYRQTLGQGPEFLTYFQNEAQLEKSRLLSDRFSAERPKGSFSTLEIQRTEQGDSAMYLCASSLEGRVVTNEKLFFGSGTQLSVL.

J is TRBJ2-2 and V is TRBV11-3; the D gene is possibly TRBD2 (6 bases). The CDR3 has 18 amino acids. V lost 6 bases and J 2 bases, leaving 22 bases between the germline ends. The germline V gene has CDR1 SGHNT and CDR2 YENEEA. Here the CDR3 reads CASSLSGLAMGNTGELFF. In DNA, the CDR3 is TGTGCCAGCAGTCTGTCCGGGCTAGCGATGGGAAACACCGGGGAGCTGTTTTTT.

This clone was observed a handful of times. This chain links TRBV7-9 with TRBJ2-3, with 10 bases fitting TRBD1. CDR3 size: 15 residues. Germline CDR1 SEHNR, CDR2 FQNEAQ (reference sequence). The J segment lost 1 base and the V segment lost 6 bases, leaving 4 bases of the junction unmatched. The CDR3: CASSSGTGGTDTQYF. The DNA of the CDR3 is TGTGCCAGCAGTTCCGGGACAGGGGGCACAGATACGCAGTATTTT.

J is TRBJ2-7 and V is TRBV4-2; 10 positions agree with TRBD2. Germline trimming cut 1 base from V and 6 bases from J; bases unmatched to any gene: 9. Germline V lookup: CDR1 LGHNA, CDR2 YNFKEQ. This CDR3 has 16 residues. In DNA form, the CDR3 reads TGTGCCAGCAGCCAAGGCGACGGGACTAGCGTGGGCGAGCAGTACTTC. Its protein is CASSQGDGTSVGEQYF.

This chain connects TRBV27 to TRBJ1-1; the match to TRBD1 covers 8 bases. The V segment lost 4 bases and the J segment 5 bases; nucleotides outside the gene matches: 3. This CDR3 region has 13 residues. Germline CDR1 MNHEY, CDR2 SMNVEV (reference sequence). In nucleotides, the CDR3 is TGTGCCAGCAGTTCTACAGGGGGGACTGAAGCTTTCTTT. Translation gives CASSSTGGTEAFF.

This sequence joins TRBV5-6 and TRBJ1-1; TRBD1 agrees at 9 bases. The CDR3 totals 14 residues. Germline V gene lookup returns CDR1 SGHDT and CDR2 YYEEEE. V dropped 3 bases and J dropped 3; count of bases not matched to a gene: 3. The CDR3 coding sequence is TGTGCCAGCAGCTCACAGGGGGCTGACACTGAAGCTTTCTTT. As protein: CASSSQGADTEAFF.

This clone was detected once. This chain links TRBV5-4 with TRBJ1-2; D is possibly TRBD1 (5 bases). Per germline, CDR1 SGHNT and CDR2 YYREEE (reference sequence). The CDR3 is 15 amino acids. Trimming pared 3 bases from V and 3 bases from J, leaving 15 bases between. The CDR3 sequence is CASSSPMGGDYGYTF. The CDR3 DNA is TGTGCCAGCAGCTCACCAATGGGGGGTGACTATGGCTACACCTTC.

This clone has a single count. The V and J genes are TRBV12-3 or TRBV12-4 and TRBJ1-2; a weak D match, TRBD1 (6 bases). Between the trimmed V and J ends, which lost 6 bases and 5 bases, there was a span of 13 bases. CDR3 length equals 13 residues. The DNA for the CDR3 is TGTGCCAGCAGCAGAGACAGGTTATATGGCTACACCTTC. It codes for CASSRDRLYGYTF.

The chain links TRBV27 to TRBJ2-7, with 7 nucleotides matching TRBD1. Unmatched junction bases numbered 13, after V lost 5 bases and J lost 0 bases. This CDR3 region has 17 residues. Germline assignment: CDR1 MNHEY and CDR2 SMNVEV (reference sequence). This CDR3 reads CASSPRQGYPNSYEQYF. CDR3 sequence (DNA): TGTGCCAGCAGTCCCAGACAGGGCTACCCTAACTCCTACGAGCAGTACTTC.

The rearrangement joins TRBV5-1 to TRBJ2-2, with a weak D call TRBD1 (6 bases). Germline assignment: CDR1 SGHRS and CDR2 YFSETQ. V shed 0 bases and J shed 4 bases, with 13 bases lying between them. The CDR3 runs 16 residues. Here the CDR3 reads CASSLVVLGGTGELFF. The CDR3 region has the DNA TGCGCCAGCAGCTTGGTAGTACTAGGGGGCACCGGGGAGCTGTTTTTT.

This chain's CDR3 is CASSPPFTSGSSPGELFF. The CDR3 DNA follows: TGTGCCAGCTCACCACCGTTTACTAGCGGGAGCTCGCCCGGGGAGCTGTTTTTT. The V call is TRBV18, the J call TRBJ2-2; 11 nucleotides align to TRBD2. Losses at the gene ends were 0 bases for V and 6 bases for J; bases not matched to a gene: 9. The CDR3 is made up of 18 amino acids. Germline assignment: CDR1 KGHSH and CDR2 LQKENI.

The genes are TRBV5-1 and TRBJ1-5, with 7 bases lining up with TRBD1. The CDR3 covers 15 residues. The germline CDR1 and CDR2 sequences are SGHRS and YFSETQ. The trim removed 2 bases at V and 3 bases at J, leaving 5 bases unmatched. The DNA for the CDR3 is TGCGCCAGCAGCTTAGGGGGACAGCCCAATCAGCCCCAGCATTTT. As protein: CASSLGGQPNQPQHF.

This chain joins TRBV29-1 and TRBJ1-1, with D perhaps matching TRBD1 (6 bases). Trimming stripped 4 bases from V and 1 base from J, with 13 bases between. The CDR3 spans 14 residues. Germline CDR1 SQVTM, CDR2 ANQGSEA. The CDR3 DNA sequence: TGCAGCGTTGGTGGCGGACAGTCGAACACTGAAGCTTTCTTT. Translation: CSVGGGQSNTEAFF.

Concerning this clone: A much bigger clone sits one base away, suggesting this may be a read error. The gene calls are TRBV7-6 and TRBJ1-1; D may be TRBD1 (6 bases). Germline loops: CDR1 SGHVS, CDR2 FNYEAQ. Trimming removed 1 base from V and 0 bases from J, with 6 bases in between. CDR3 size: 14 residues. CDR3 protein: CASSLGQVNTEAFF. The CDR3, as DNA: TGTGCCAGCAGCTTAGGACAGGTGAACACTGAAGCTTTCTTT.

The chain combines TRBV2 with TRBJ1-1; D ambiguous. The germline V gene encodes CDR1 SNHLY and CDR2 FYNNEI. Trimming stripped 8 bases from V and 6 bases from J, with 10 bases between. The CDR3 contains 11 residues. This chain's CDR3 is CASSRTAEAFF. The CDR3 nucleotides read TGTGCCAGCTCGAGAACGGCTGAAGCTTTCTTT. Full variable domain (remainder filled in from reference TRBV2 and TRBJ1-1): EPEVTQTPSHQVTQMGQEVILRCVPISNHLYFYWYRQILGQKVEFLVSFYNNEISEKSEIFDDQFSVERPDGSNFTLKIRSTKLEDSAMYFCASSRTAEAFFGQGTRLTVV.

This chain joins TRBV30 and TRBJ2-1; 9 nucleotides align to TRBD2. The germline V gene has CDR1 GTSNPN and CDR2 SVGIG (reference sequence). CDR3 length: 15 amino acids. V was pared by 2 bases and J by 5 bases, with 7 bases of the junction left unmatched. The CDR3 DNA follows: TGTGCCTGGAGTCGTGGCGGGGGGGCCCACAATGAGCAGTTCTTC. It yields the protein CAWSRGGGAHNEQFF.

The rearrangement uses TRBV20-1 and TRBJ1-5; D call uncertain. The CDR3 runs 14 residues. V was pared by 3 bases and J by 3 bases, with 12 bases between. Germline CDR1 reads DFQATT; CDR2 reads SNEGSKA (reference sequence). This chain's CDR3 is CSASNQDPNQPQHF. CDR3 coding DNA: TGCAGTGCTAGTAACCAGGATCCCAATCAGCCCCAGCATTTT.

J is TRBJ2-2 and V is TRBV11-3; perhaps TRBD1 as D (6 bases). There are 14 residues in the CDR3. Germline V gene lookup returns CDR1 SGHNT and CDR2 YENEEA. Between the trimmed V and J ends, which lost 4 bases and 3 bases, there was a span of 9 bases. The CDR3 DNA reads TGTGCCAGCAGCTACAGGGAGTACACCGGGGAGCTGTTTTTT. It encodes CASSYREYTGELFF.

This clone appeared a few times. CDR3 amino acids: CASRIHGQGNQPQHF. DNA for the CDR3: TGTGCCAGCAGAATACACGGACAGGGTAATCAGCCCCAGCATTTT. J is TRBJ1-5 and V is TRBV6-5; TRBD1 matches at 8 bases. Trimming removed 6 bases from V and 4 bases from J; junction bases left unmatched: 8. The CDR3 is made up of 15 amino acids. Germline CDR1 reads MNHEY; CDR2 reads SVGAGI.

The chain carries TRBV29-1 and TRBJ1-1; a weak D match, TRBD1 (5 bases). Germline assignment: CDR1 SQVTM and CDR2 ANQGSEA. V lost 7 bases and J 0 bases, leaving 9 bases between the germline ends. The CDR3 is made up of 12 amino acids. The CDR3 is CSARAVNTEAFF. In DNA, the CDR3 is TGCAGCGCCAGGGCCGTGAACACTGAAGCTTTCTTT. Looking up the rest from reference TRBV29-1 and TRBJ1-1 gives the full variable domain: SAVISQKPSRDICQRGTSLTIQCQVDSQVTMMFWYRQQPGQSLTLIATANQGSEATYESGFVIDKFPISRPNLTFSTLTVSNMSPEDSSIYLCSARAVNTEAFFGQGTRLTVV.